This T cell receptor (beta chain) was documented in a study of identifying expanded T cells in peripheral blood. Collection occurred without any documented infections or immune events in donors. The data were produced by immunoSEQ multiplex PCR, yet TCRdb's version contains in-frame clones alone and is incomplete. The repertoire includes approximately 110,000 clones, about 87% of them detected once, and 7.5% to 9.5% sits in the top ten. Study-level points and caveats: About 1.2 clones differed between technical replicates, versus approximately 17 and 20 over time. Clone count variance between roughly 2-week samples rose with total template count.

Germline CDR1 SEHNR, CDR2 FQNEAQ (reference sequence). V was pared by 5 bases and J by 6 bases, with 10 bases between. The CDR3 runs to 12 residues. On this clone: What it binds is not known.

The receptor was isolated from a person between 18 and 75 years old in good health. The chain is built from TRBV7-9 and TRBJ1-2; D not resolved. The sequencing input was blood. The CDR3 spells CASSREYDGYTF. DNA for the CDR3: TGTGCCAGCAGCAGAGAGTACGATGGCTACACCTTC. Full variable domain (rest looked up from reference TRBV7-9 and TRBJ1-2): DTGVSQNPRHKITKRGQNVTFRCDPISEHNRLYWYRQTLGQGPEFLTYFQNEAQLEKSRLLSDRFSAERPKGSFSTLEIQRTEQGDSAMYLCASSREYDGYTFGSGTRLTVV.